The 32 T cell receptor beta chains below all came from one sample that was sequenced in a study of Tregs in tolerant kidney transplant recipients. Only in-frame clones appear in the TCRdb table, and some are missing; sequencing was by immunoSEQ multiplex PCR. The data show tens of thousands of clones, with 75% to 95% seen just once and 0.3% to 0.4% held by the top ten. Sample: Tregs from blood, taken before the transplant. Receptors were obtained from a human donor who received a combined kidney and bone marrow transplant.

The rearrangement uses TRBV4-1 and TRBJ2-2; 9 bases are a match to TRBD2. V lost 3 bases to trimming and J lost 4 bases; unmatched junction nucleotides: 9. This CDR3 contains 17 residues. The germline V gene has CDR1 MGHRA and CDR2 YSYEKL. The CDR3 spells CASSQGRAGGGTGELFF. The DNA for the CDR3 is TGCGCCAGCAGCCAGGGAAGAGCGGGAGGAGGCACCGGGGAGCTGTTTTTT.

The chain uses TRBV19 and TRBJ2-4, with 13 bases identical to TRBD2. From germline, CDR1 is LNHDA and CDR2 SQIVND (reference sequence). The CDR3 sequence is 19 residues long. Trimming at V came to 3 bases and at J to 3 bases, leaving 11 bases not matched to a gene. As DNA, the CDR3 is TGTGCCAGTAGTATTCGTACTAGCGGGAGGGCTAGTAACAAAAACATTCAGTACTTC. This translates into CASSIRTSGRASNKNIQYF. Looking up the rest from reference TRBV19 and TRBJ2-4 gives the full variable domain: DGGITQSPKYLFRKEGQNVTLSCEQNLNHDAMYWYRQDPGQGLRLIYYSQIVNDFQKGDIAEGYSVSREKKESFPLTVTSAQKNPTAFYLCASSIRTSGRASNKNIQYFGAGTRLSVL.

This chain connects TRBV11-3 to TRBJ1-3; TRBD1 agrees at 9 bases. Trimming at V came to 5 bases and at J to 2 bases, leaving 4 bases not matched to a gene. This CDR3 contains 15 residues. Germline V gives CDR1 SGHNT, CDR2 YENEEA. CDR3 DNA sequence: TGTGCCAGCAGCCCTGGGACAGGGCCTGGAAACACCATATATTTT. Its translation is CASSPGTGPGNTIYF.

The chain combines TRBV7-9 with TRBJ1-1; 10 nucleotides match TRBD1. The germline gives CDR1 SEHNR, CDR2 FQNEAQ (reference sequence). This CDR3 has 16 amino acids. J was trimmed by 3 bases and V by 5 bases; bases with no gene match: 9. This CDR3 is CASSRVRGTGDTEAFF. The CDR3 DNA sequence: TGTGCCAGCAGCAGAGTCCGGGGGACAGGGGACACTGAAGCTTTCTTT. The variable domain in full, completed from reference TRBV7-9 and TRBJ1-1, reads DTGVSQNPRHKITKRGQNVTFRCDPISEHNRLYWYRQTLGQGPEFLTYFQNEAQLEKSRLLSDRFSAERPKGSFSTLEIQRTEQGDSAMYLCASSRVRGTGDTEAFFGQGTRLTVV.

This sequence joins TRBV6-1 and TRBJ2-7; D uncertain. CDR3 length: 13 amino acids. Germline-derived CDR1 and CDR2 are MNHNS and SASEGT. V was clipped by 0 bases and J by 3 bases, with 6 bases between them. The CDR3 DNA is TGTGCCAGCAGTGAAGCCCGAGGCTACGAGCAGTACTTC. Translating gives CASSEARGYEQYF.

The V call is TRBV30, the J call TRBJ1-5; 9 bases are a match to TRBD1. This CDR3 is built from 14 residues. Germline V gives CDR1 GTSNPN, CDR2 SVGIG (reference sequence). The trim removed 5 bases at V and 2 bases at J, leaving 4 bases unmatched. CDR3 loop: CAWGQGKGNQPQHF. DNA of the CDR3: TGTGCCTGGGGACAGGGGAAGGGCAATCAGCCCCAGCATTTT.

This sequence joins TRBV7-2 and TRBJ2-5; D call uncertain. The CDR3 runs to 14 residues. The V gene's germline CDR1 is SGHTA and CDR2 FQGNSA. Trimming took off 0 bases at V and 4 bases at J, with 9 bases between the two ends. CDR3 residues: CASSLAHAPETQYF. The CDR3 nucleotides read TGTGCCAGCAGCTTAGCCCACGCACCAGAGACCCAGTACTTC.

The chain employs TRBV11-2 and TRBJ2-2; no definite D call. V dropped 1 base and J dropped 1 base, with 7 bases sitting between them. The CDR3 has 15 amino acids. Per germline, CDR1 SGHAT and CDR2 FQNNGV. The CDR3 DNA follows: TGTGCCAGCAGCTTAGGGATCGGGAACACCGGGGAGCTGTTTTTT. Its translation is CASSLGIGNTGELFF.

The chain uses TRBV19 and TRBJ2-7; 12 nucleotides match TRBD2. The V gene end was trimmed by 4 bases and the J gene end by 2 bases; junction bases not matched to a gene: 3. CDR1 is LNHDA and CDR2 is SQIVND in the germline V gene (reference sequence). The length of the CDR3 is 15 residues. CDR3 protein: CASSRTSGKTYEQYF. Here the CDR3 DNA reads TGTGCCAGTAGTAGGACTAGCGGGAAAACCTACGAGCAGTACTTC.

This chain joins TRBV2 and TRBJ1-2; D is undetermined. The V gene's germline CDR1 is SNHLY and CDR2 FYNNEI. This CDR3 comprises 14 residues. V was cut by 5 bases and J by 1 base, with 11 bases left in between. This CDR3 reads CASSSDESNYGYTF. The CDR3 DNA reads TGTGCCAGCAGTTCCGACGAGAGTAACTATGGCTACACCTTC.

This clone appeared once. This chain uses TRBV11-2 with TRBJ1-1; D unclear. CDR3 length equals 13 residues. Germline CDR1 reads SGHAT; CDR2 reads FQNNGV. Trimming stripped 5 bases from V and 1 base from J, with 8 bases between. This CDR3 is CASSPGRNTEAFF. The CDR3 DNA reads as TGTGCCAGCAGCCCCGGGAGGAACACTGAAGCTTTCTTT.

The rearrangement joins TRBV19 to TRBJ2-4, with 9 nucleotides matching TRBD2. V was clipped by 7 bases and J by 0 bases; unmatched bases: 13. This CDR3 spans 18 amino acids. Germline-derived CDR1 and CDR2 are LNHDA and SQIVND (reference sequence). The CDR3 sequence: CASMSLAGEGIAKNIQYF. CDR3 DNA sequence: TGTGCCAGTATGAGTTTAGCGGGAGAGGGGATAGCCAAAAACATTCAGTACTTC.

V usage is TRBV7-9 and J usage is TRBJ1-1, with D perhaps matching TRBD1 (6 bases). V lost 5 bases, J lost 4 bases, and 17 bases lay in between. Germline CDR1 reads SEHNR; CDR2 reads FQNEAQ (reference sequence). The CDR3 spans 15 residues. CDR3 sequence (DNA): TGTGCCAGCAGCCGCGGCGCCACAGGGAGCACTGAAGCTTTCTTT. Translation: CASSRGATGSTEAFF.

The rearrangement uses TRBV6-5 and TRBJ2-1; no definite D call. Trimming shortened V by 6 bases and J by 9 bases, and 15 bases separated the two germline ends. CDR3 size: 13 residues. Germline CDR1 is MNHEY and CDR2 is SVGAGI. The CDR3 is CASSKAVSGEQFF. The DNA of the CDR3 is TGTGCCAGCAGCAAGGCGGTCTCGGGTGAGCAGTTCTTC.

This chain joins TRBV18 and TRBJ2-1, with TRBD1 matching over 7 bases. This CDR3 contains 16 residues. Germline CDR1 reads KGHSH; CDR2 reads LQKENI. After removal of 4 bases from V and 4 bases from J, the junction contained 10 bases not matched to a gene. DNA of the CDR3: TGTGCCAGCTCACAACAACAGGGGTCCTTTTACAATGAGCAGTTCTTC. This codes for CASSQQQGSFYNEQFF.

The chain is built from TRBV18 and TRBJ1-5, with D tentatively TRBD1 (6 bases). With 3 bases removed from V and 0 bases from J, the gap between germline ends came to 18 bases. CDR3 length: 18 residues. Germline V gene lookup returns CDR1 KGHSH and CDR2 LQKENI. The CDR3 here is CASSPVPQGHSSNQPQHF. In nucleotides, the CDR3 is TGTGCCAGCTCACCCGTCCCGCAGGGGCACTCTAGCAATCAGCCCCAGCATTTT.

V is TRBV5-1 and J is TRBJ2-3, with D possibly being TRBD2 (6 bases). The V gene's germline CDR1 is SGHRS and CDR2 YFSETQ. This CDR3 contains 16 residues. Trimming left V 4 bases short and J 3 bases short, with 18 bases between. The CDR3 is CASSRGEATSTDTQYF. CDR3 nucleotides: TGCGCCAGCAGCCGTGGGGAGGCAACCTCGACAGATACGCAGTATTTT. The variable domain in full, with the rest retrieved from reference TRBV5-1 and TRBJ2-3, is KAGVTQTPRYLIKTRGQQVTLSCSPISGHRSVSWYQQTPGQGLQFLFEYFSETQRNKGNFPGRFSGRQFSNSRSEMNVSTLELGDSALYLCASSRGEATSTDTQYFGPGTRLTVL.

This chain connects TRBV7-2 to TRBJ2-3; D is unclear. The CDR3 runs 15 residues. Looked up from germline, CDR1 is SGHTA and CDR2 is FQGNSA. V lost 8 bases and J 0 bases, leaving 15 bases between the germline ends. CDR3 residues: CASRPVPSSTDTQYF. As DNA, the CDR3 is TGTGCCAGCCGCCCCGTGCCCTCGAGCACAGATACGCAGTATTTT.

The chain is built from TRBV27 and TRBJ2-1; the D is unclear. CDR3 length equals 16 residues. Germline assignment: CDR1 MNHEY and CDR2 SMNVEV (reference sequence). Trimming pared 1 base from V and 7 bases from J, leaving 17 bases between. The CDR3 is CASSLYPPERWNEQFF. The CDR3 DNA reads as TGTGCCAGCAGTTTATATCCCCCGGAAAGGTGGAATGAGCAGTTCTTC.

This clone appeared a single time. The CDR3 nucleotides are TGTGCCAGCATGGGGGGAGGGTCTGTCGAGCAGTACTTC. Its protein is CASMGGGSVEQYF. V gene TRBV27 combines with J gene TRBJ2-7, with 7 positions matching TRBD2. V lost 7 bases to trimming and J lost 6 bases; unmatched junction nucleotides: 9. The CDR3 extends over 13 amino acids. Germline V lookup: CDR1 MNHEY, CDR2 SMNVEV (reference sequence).

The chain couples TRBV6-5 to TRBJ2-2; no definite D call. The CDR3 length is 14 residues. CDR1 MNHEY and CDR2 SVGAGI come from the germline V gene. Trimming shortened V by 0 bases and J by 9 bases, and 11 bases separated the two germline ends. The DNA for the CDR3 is TGTGCCAGCAGTTACTCCGGACCCTATAGGGAGCTGTTTTTT. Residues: CASSYSGPYRELFF.

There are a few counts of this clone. CDR3 DNA sequence: TGTGCCAGCAGTTCCCCGCAGACAGGGGTCTACGAGCAGTACTTC. Amino acid sequence: CASSSPQTGVYEQYF. The chain recombines TRBV28 with TRBJ2-7, with 8 positions matching TRBD1. J gave up 3 bases and V 4 bases, and 8 bases lay outside the gene matches. The germline gives CDR1 MDHEN, CDR2 SYDVKM. The CDR3 is made up of 15 amino acids. The entire variable domain, with the rest obtained from reference TRBV28 and TRBJ2-7, is as follows: DVKVTQSSRYLVKRTGEKVFLECVQDMDHENMFWYRQDPGLGLRLIYFSYDVKMKEKGDIPEGYSVSREKKERFSLILESASTNQTSMYLCASSSPQTGVYEQYFGPGTRLTVT.

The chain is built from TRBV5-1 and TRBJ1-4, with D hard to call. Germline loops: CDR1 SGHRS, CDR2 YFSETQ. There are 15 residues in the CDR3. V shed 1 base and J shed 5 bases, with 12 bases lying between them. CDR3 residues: CASSLLGQLNEKLFF. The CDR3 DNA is TGCGCCAGCAGCTTGTTAGGGCAGTTAAATGAAAAACTGTTTTTT.

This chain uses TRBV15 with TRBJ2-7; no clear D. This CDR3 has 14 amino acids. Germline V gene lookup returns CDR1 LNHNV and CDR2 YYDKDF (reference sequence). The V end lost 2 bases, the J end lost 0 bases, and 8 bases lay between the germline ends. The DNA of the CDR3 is TGTGCCACCAGCAGATCCGGTAGCTCCTACGAGCAGTACTTC. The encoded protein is CATSRSGSSYEQYF.

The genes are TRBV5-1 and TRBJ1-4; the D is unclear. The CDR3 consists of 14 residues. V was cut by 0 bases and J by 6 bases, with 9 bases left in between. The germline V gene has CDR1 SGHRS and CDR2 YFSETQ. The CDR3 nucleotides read TGCGCCAGCAGCTTGGCAGGAGGCGATGAAAAACTGTTTTTT. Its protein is CASSLAGGDEKLFF. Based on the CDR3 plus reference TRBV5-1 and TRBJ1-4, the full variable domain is KAGVTQTPRYLIKTRGQQVTLSCSPISGHRSVSWYQQTPGQGLQFLFEYFSETQRNKGNFPGRFSGRQFSNSRSEMNVSTLELGDSALYLCASSLAGGDEKLFFGSGTQLSVL.

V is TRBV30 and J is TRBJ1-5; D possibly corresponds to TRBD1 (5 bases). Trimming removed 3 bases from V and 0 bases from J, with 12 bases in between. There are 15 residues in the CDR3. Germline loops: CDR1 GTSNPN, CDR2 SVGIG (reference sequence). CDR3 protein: CAWSRGTYSNQPQHF. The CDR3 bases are TGTGCCTGGAGCAGAGGGACTTATAGCAATCAGCCCCAGCATTTT. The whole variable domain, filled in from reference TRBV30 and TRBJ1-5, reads SQTIHQWPATLVQPVGSPLSLECTVEGTSNPNLYWYRQAAGRGLQLLFYSVGIGQISSEVPQNLSASRPQDRQFILSSKKLLLSDSGFYLCAWSRGTYSNQPQHFGDGTRLSIL.

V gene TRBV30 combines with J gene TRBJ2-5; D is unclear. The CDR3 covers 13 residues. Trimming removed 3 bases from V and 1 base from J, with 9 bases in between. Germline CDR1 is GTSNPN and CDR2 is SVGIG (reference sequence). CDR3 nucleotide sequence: TGTGCCTGGAGCGTCAGAGCCCAAGAGACCCAGTACTTC. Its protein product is CAWSVRAQETQYF.

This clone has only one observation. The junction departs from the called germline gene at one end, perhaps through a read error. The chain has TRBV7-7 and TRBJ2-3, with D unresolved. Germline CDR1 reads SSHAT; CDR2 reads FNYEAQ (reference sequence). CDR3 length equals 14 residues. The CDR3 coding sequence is TGTGCTAGCAGCCATTCGCCAAAGGGAGATACGCAGTATTTT. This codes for CASSHSPKGDTQYF.

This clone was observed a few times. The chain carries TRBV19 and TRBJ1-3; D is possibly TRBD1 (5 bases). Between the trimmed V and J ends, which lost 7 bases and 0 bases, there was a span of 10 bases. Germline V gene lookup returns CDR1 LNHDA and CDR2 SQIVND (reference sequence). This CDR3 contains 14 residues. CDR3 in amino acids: CASNRGGSGNTIYF. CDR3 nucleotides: TGTGCCAGTAATCGGGGCGGCTCTGGAAACACCATATATTTT. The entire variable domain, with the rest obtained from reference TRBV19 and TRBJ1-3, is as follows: DGGITQSPKYLFRKEGQNVTLSCEQNLNHDAMYWYRQDPGQGLRLIYYSQIVNDFQKGDIAEGYSVSREKKESFPLTVTSAQKNPTAFYLCASNRGGSGNTIYFGEGSWLTVV.

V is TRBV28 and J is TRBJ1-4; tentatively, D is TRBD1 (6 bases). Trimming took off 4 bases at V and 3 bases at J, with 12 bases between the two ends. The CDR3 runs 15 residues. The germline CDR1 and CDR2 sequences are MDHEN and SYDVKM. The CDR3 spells CASSSGGAPNEKLFF. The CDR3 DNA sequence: TGTGCCAGCAGTTCCGGGGGGGCTCCTAATGAAAAACTGTTTTTT.

CDR3 loop: CASSTRQYSPLHF. The DNA for the CDR3 is TGTGCCAGCAGTACGCGACAGTATTCACCCCTCCACTTT. V gene TRBV27 combines with J gene TRBJ1-6; D is possibly TRBD1 (5 bases). Per the germline V gene, CDR1 is MNHEY and CDR2 is SMNVEV (reference sequence). V lost 5 bases and J 8 bases, leaving 10 bases between the germline ends. The CDR3 has 13 amino acids.

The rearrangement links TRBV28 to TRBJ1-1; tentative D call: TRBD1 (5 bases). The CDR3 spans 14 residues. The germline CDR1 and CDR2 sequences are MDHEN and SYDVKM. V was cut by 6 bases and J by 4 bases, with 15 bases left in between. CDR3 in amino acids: CASRPIWGTTEAFF. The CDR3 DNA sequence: TGTGCCAGCAGACCGATTTGGGGGACCACTGAAGCTTTCTTT.